This T cell receptor beta chain was sequenced in a study of shared clonotypes between healthy human individuals. Trimming cost V 1 base and J 0 bases; bases outside gene matches: 8. This CDR3 comprises 18 residues. CDR1 is KGHSH and CDR2 is LQKENI in the germline V gene. Original handling: ImmunoSEQ output held junction-only sequences without quality scores, so filtering differed. Here immunoSEQ multiplex PCR was the method, and the copy in TCRdb shows in-frame clones only, minus some. That table furnishes V, J and clone size, whereas the DNA furnished D and trimming. The sample gives 2,500,000 or so clones, over 85% of which show up once; over 0.12% is in the top ten.

This receptor was identified in a man between 18 and 35 years old in good health. The sample comprised naive CD4+ T cells sorted from blood. Subset noted: CD45RA+ positively selected. The rearrangement joins TRBV18 to TRBJ1-1, with 10 bases that match TRBD1. This chain's CDR3 is CASSPRSGTGVLNTEAFF. Written as DNA, the CDR3 is TGTGCCAGCTCACCACGGAGCGGGACAGGGGTTTTGAACACTGAAGCTTTCTTT.